These 14 T cell receptor beta chains were all obtained from the same sample, sequenced in a study of blood T cell repertoires in COVID-19. TCRdb's table, derived via immunoSEQ multiplex PCR, lists solely in-frame clones and lacks some. The sample includes over 150,000 clones, more than 65% seen only once; the top ten take roughly 13%. Sequenced sample: peripheral blood. These receptors came from a human donor in a cohort sampled during active COVID-19.

This chain uses TRBV7-2 with TRBJ2-3, with 9 bases fitting TRBD2. J gave up 5 bases and V 5 bases, and 11 bases lay outside the gene matches. This CDR3 has 16 amino acids. Germline CDR1 is SGHTA and CDR2 is FQGNSA. CDR3 nucleotides: TGTGCCAGCAGCCCCCCCCCGCGGGAGGGCAAAGATACGCAGTATTTT. Encoded protein: CASSPPPREGKDTQYF.

The chain recombines TRBV6-1 with TRBJ2-7; TRBD1 matches at 8 bases. With 3 bases clipped from V and 8 bases from J, the junction kept 12 bases outside the gene matches. This CDR3 has 15 amino acids. The germline V gene has CDR1 MNHNS and CDR2 SASEGT. The CDR3 is CASSERTGSLSKQYF. The DNA of the CDR3 is TGTGCCAGCAGTGAGAGGACAGGGTCGTTAAGTAAGCAGTACTTC.

The chain employs TRBV5-1 and TRBJ2-1, with TRBD1 as a possible D gene (5 bases). Germline CDR1 SGHRS, CDR2 YFSETQ. The CDR3 spans 17 residues. The germline V and J ends were trimmed by 1 base and 0 bases, with 14 bases remaining between them. The CDR3 loop is CASSLTPGHLSYNEQFF. The DNA of the CDR3 is TGCGCCAGCAGCTTGACACCAGGACACCTCTCCTACAATGAGCAGTTCTTC.

The chain uses TRBV7-4 and TRBJ1-5, with TRBD1 identical over 9 bases. This CDR3 region has 15 residues. Losses at the gene ends were 1 base for V and 5 bases for J; bases not matched to a gene: 3. Germline V lookup: CDR1 SGHVT, CDR2 SQSDAQ. The DNA of the CDR3 is TGTGCCAGCAGCTTAGGGCGGGACAGGGATCAGCCCCAGCATTTT. It yields the protein CASSLGRDRDQPQHF.

There are a few counts of this clone. The rearrangement joins TRBV5-1 to TRBJ2-7; D perhaps matches TRBD1 (6 bases). Looked up from germline, CDR1 is SGHRS and CDR2 is YFSETQ. The CDR3 is 12 residues long. The V gene lost 2 bases and the J gene lost 4 bases, with 7 bases spanning the gap. The CDR3 protein is CASSFDRYEQYF. In nucleotides, the CDR3 is TGCGCCAGCAGCTTCGACAGGTACGAGCAGTACTTC.

The rearrangement uses TRBV18 and TRBJ1-1; D is unclear. V was cut by 5 bases and J by 1 base, with 11 bases left in between. The germline V gene has CDR1 KGHSH and CDR2 LQKENI. The CDR3 has 14 amino acids. CDR3 amino acids: CASSAPGRNTEAFF. The CDR3 DNA reads as TGTGCCAGCTCAGCTCCGGGGAGGAACACTGAAGCTTTCTTT.

The rearrangement uses TRBV28 and TRBJ1-2; TRBD1 aligns across 7 bases. There are 13 residues in the CDR3. CDR1 is MDHEN and CDR2 is SYDVKM in the germline V gene. V shed 7 bases, J shed 5 bases, and the junction held 7 bases outside the gene matches. In nucleotides, the CDR3 is TGTGCCAGCAATCAGGGGGGCCAATATGGCTACACCTTC. Its translation: CASNQGGQYGYTF.

J is TRBJ2-1 and V is TRBV19, with TRBD2 as a possible D gene (6 bases). CDR1 and CDR2 (germline): LNHDA, SQIVND (reference sequence). The V and J ends lost 7 bases and 9 bases respectively, with 19 bases between them. The CDR3 extends over 14 amino acids. This chain's CDR3 is CASIGGLAGTEQFF. The DNA of the CDR3 is TGTGCCAGTATCGGTGGTTTGGCGGGAACTGAGCAGTTCTTC.

The gene calls are TRBV7-9 and TRBJ2-2; 10 bases agree with TRBD2. The CDR3 contains 14 residues. CDR1 and CDR2 from the germline V gene are SEHNR and FQNEAQ (reference sequence). Trimming took 6 bases from V and 5 from J; bases not matched to a gene: 3. CDR3 sequence (DNA): TGTGCCAGCAGGGCTAGCGGGAGAACCGGGGAGCTGTTTTTT. Amino acid sequence: CASRASGRTGELFF.

V is TRBV19 and J is TRBJ1-5, with 10 bases identical to TRBD1. Germline loops: CDR1 LNHDA, CDR2 SQIVND (reference sequence). This CDR3 has 16 residues. Trimming removed 7 bases from V and 0 bases from J; junction bases left unmatched: 6. In DNA form, the CDR3 reads TGTGCCAGTAAAGACAGGGGGCTGCTTAGCAATCAGCCCCAGCATTTT. Its translation is CASKDRGLLSNQPQHF.

The gene calls are TRBV7-8 and TRBJ2-1; D unresolved. Germline CDR1 reads SGHVS; CDR2 reads FQNEAQ. This CDR3 region has 16 residues. V lost 1 base to trimming and J lost 0 bases, with 10 bases between them. For the CDR3, the DNA is TGTGCCAGCAGCTTAGGCGTCTACCTCTCCTACAATGAGCAGTTCTTC. Protein sequence: CASSLGVYLSYNEQFF.

V and J are TRBV5-1 and TRBJ2-7, with D tentatively TRBD2 (6 bases). The CDR3 consists of 13 residues. Trimming pared 1 base from V and 5 bases from J, leaving 10 bases between. Germline V gene sequence: CDR1 SGHRS, CDR2 YFSETQ. The CDR3 bases are TGCGCCAGCAGCTTGACCACGGGGGACGAGCAGTACTTC. Encoded protein: CASSLTTGDEQYF.

In nucleotides, the CDR3 is TGTGCCAGCAGCGGTAGCGGGAGGGCTAGCACAGATACGCAGTATTTT. Translated, it gives CASSGSGRASTDTQYF. The chain employs TRBV2 and TRBJ2-3, with TRBD2 matching 11 bases. The CDR3 spans 16 residues. V shed 6 bases and J 0 bases; nucleotides not matched to a gene: 5. Germline values: CDR1 SNHLY, CDR2 FYNNEI.

The V call is TRBV12-5, the J call TRBJ2-2; D gene uncertain. Trimming pared 0 bases from V and 4 bases from J, leaving 15 bases between. Germline V gene lookup returns CDR1 LGHNT and CDR2 FRNRAP. This CDR3 is 17 amino acids long. The chain's CDR3 is CASGLVRLEPGTGELFF. The CDR3 coding sequence is TGTGCTAGTGGTTTGGTACGTCTTGAGCCGGGCACCGGGGAGCTGTTTTTT.